This T cell receptor (beta chain) was documented in a study of cytomegalovirus exposure and HLA in healthy donors. The overall study: Across around 400 genotyped donors, 81% landed in the Caucasian-associated ancestry cluster. Points from the study as a whole: In a later analysis, at a false discovery rate of 0.05, fewer than 20,000 TCR beta sequences were associated with HLA alleles.

CDR1 and CDR2 from the germline V gene are SGHRS and YFSETQ. The CDR3 covers 14 residues. Trimming removed 0 bases at V and 5 bases at J, with 9 bases between. Details on this clone: The antigen remains undetermined.

This PCR relied on a set of 60 Vbeta primers and 13 Jbeta primers. Sequencing was performed with immunoSEQ multiplex PCR; in TCRdb, only in-frame clones are kept and a portion is missing. The sample shows more than 150,000 clones, over 75% of them seen only once. The rearrangement joins TRBV5-1 to TRBJ1-5, with unresolved D. This sequence was found in a man aged 50 to 60 in good health and CMV-seronegative. What was sequenced was PBMCs. Here the CDR3 reads CASSLAGIDQPQHF. The CDR3 DNA is TGCGCCAGCAGCTTGGCGGGTATCGATCAGCCCCAGCATTTT.